The rows below give T cell receptor beta chains drawn from one sample of a study of T cells after yellow fever vaccination. TCRdb re-analysed the 5' RACE reads in MiXCR, keeping a single row per CDR3 protein. Of roughly 310,000 distinct CDR3 sequences in the sample, approximately 3.9% were seen once. The sequencing used PBMCs, collected on the day of the yellow fever booster vaccination. All receptors derive from a man between 18 and 29 years old who received the YFV17D yellow fever vaccine. CDR3s include the opening cysteine and the closing phenylalanine or tryptophan. The D gene is left open where the match is weak. For some rows the clone size is stated as once, few or many, or as a class when expanded; others skip it.

D	size	V	J	CDR3	DNA
TRBD2	many	TRBV28	TRBJ2-1	CASSFGSGGADEQFF	TGTGCCAGCAGTTTTGGTAGCGGGGGGGCGGATGAGCAGTTCTTC
NA	NA	TRBV12-3/TRBV12-4	TRBJ1-1	CASSFTTWNTEAFF	TGTGCCAGCAGTTTTACTACCTGGAACACTGAAGCTTTCTTT
NA	many	TRBV14	TRBJ2-1	CASSQWRSTYNEQFF	TGTGCCAGCAGCCAATGGAGGTCGACGTACAATGAGCAGTTCTTC
NA	NA	TRBV7-9	TRBJ2-1	CASTPRGGSYTEQFF	TGTGCCAGCACCCCCCGAGGGGGATCCTACACTGAGCAGTTCTTC
NA	many	TRBV27	TRBJ1-2	CASSFPGGYGYTF	TGTGCCAGCAGTTTCCCGGGGGGCTATGGCTACACCTTC
NA	many	TRBV28	TRBJ1-4	CASIQVSEGKLFF	TGTGCCAGCATCCAAGTGTCGGAGGGCAAACTGTTTTTT
NA	NA	TRBV6-5	TRBJ2-1	CASSQSREQFF	TGTGCCAGCAGTCAGTCCCGTGAGCAGTTCTTC
NA	NA	TRBV5-5	TRBJ2-1	CASSLVLGYEQFF	TGTGCCAGCAGCTTGGTGCTGGGCTATGAGCAGTTCTTC
NA	many	TRBV28	TRBJ1-2	CASSWGSGSGGYTF	TGTGCCAGCAGTTGGGGGTCTGGGTCGGGCGGCTACACCTTC
NA	NA	TRBV7-6	TRBJ2-7	CASSLGEMAEQYF	TGTGCCAGCAGCTTAGGGGAGATGGCCGAGCAGTACTTC
NA	NA	TRBV4-3	TRBJ1-1	CASSPTPTENTEAFF	TGCGCCAGCAGCCCGACACCGACAGAGAACACTGAAGCTTTCTTT
TRBD1	many	TRBV20-1	TRBJ2-3	CSAITRDRGHTQYF	TGCAGTGCGATAACCCGGGACAGGGGCCATACGCAGTATTTT
TRBD1	many	TRBV10-3	TRBJ1-4	CAIGQGTNEKLFF	TGTGCCATAGGACAGGGCACAAATGAAAAACTGTTTTTT
NA	NA	TRBV24-1	TRBJ2-2	CATSSNTGELFF	TGTGCCACCAGCTCGAACACCGGGGAGCTGTTTTTT
NA	many	TRBV9	TRBJ1-2	CASSKGSYGYTF	TGTGCCAGCAGTAAGGGTTCCTATGGCTACACCTTC
TRBD2	NA	TRBV5-4	TRBJ2-3	CASSLSGGVFTDTQYF	TGTGCCAGCAGCCTTAGCGGGGGGGTATTCACAGATACGCAGTATTTT
TRBD2	NA	TRBV4-2	TRBJ2-3	CASTTRGGTDTQYF	TGTGCCAGCACCACACGGGGGGGCACAGATACGCAGTATTTT
NA	many	TRBV20-1	TRBJ1-3	CSARQGGNTIYF	TGCAGTGCTAGACAGGGGGGAAACACCATATATTTT
TRBD1	many	TRBV7-2	TRBJ1-1	CASSSLTGIAFF	TGTGCCAGCAGCTCCTTGACAGGGATCGCTTTCTTT
NA	many	TRBV11-2	TRBJ2-5	CASSSRQGRETQYF	TGTGCCAGCAGCTCGAGACAAGGGAGGGAGACCCAGTACTTC
TRBD1	NA	TRBV20-1	TRBJ1-5	CSALNRGSDQPQHF	TGCAGTGCTTTGAACAGGGGTTCCGATCAGCCCCAGCATTTT
NA	NA	TRBV6-5	TRBJ1-2	CASRRITGTYYGYTF	TGTGCCAGCAGACGAATTACTGGCACATACTATGGCTACACCTTC
NA	many	TRBV12-3/TRBV12-4	TRBJ1-5	CASSLAGSNQPQHF	TGTGCCAGCAGTTTGGCAGGGAGCAATCAGCCCCAGCATTTT